These 24 T cell receptor beta chains originate from one sample sequenced in a study of technical replicates of blood from a handful of donors. Profiling relied on immunoSEQ multiplex PCR, and the TCRdb table lists in-frame clones only, not all of them. The sample includes almost 85,000 clones, approximately 97% of them seen just once. Material for sequencing was T cells isolated from PBMCs. These receptors all come from a human donor in good health.

The chain carries TRBV9 and TRBJ1-2; D unresolved. This CDR3 comprises 12 residues. Looked up from germline, CDR1 is SGDLS and CDR2 is YYNGEE. Trimming removed 3 bases from V and 8 bases from J, with 11 bases in between. The CDR3 nucleotides are TGTGCCAGCAGCGCCCCCCAGATGGGCTACACCTTC. This sequence encodes CASSAPQMGYTF.

This clone was observed a single time. This chain connects TRBV6-6 to TRBJ2-6; possibly TRBD1 for D (6 bases). Germline assignment: CDR1 MNHNY and CDR2 SVGAGI (reference sequence). Trimming left V 6 bases short and J 0 bases short, with 12 bases between. The CDR3 spans 16 residues. This CDR3 reads CASSPGTFSGANVLTF. The CDR3 DNA reads TGTGCCAGCAGCCCCGGGACATTCTCTGGGGCCAACGTCCTGACTTTC.

V is TRBV7-9 and J is TRBJ1-2; TRBD1 aligns across 7 bases. V lost 3 bases and J lost 7; bases outside the gene matches: 5. Per the germline V gene, CDR1 is SEHNR and CDR2 is FQNEAQ (reference sequence). The CDR3 is 13 residues long. The CDR3 nucleotides are TGTGCCAGCAGCTTGGGGGACAGTTCTGGCTACACCTTC. It specifies CASSLGDSSGYTF. The full variable domain, with the rest looked up from reference TRBV7-9 and TRBJ1-2, is DTGVSQNPRHKITKRGQNVTFRCDPISEHNRLYWYRQTLGQGPEFLTYFQNEAQLEKSRLLSDRFSAERPKGSFSTLEIQRTEQGDSAMYLCASSLGDSSGYTFGSGTRLTVV.

The rearrangement links TRBV6-1 to TRBJ2-4; D is uncertain. Germline CDR1 MNHNS, CDR2 SASEGT. The V gene lost 4 bases and the J gene lost 0 bases, with 4 bases spanning the gap. The CDR3 has 13 residues. CDR3 in amino acids: CASSGVAKNIQYF. The DNA for the CDR3 is TGTGCCAGCAGTGGAGTAGCCAAAAACATTCAGTACTTC.

The chain recombines TRBV18 with TRBJ2-5; D unresolved. The CDR3 has 19 residues. Germline V lookup: CDR1 KGHSH, CDR2 LQKENI. Trimming shortened V by 2 bases and J by 1 base, and 23 bases separated the two germline ends. The CDR3 spells CASSPSAESAAMRQETQYF. The CDR3 DNA is TGTGCCAGCTCACCATCTGCCGAAAGCGCCGCTATGCGCCAAGAGACCCAGTACTTC.

The chain couples TRBV5-4 to TRBJ2-2; 7 nucleotides agree with TRBD2. Germline loops: CDR1 SGHNT, CDR2 YYREEE (reference sequence). This CDR3 comprises 15 residues. V gave up 0 bases and J gave up 7 bases; unmatched junction bases: 6. CDR3 nucleotides: TGTGCCAGCAGCTTGGAGTTGGAGCGGGGCGGGGAGCTGTTTTTT. Encoded protein: CASSLELERGGELFF. Full variable domain (rest looked up from reference TRBV5-4 and TRBJ2-2): ETGVTQSPTHLIKTRGQQVTLRCSSQSGHNTVSWYQQALGQGPQFIFQYYREEENGRGNFPPRFSGLQFPNYSSELNVNALELDDSALYLCASSLELERGGELFFGEGSRLTVL.

V is TRBV28 and J is TRBJ2-2; D call uncertain. The CDR3 contains 13 residues. Germline lookup yields CDR1 MDHEN and CDR2 SYDVKM. Trimming removed 1 base at V and 6 bases at J, with 6 bases between. DNA for the CDR3: TGTGCCAGCAGTTTATTGGGCCCCGGGGAGCTGTTTTTT. It specifies CASSLLGPGELFF.

This chain links TRBV6-5 with TRBJ2-7; the match to TRBD2 covers 9 bases. Germline lookup yields CDR1 MNHEY and CDR2 SVGAGI. The junction had 4 bases not matched to a gene; V was cut back by 2 bases and J by 2 bases. This CDR3 contains 15 residues. CDR3 DNA: TGTGCCAGCAGTTACAGTGCGGGAGGGCCCTACGAGCAGTACTTC. Its protein is CASSYSAGGPYEQYF.

The genes are TRBV2 and TRBJ1-2; TRBD1 agrees at 7 bases. With V trimmed by 8 bases and J by 8 bases, 14 bases remained unmatched. The CDR3 is 14 amino acids. In germline, CDR1 is SNHLY, CDR2 FYNNEI. In DNA, the CDR3 is TGTGCCAGCGCCCGGCAGGGGGAGGCACAAGGCTACACCTTC. Its protein is CASARQGEAQGYTF.

Concerning this clone: This may arise from a read error, as a much more abundant clone is one base away. The chain combines TRBV7-9 with TRBJ1-1; TRBD1 is a possible D gene (6 bases). The CDR3 covers 14 residues. Germline-derived CDR1 and CDR2 are SEHNR and FQNEAQ (reference sequence). With 1 base removed from V and 4 bases from J, the gap between germline ends came to 10 bases. This chain's CDR3 is CASSLEARGTEAFF. For the CDR3, the DNA is TGTGCCAGCAGCTTAGAAGCCAGGGGCACTGAAGCTTTCTTT.

The CDR3 sequence is CASSPGEGTAFF. In DNA form, the CDR3 reads TGTGCCAGCAGCCCCGGGGAGGGTACAGCTTTCTTT. The J gene is TRBJ1-1, the V gene TRBV7-3; the D is unclear. The CDR3 sequence is 12 residues long. V lost 5 bases and J lost 10, with 14 bases in between. In germline, CDR1 is SGHTA, CDR2 FQGTGA.

The rearrangement uses TRBV6-6 and TRBJ2-1; a possible D gene is TRBD2 (6 bases). In germline, CDR1 is MNHNY, CDR2 SVGAGI (reference sequence). The ends were cut back, 0 bases at V and 9 bases at J, with 12 bases in the middle. The CDR3 consists of 14 residues. The DNA for the CDR3 is TGTGCCAGCAGTTACTCGAGAGAAGCGGGTGAGCAGTTCTTC. It yields the protein CASSYSREAGEQFF.

The chain couples TRBV6-1 to TRBJ1-4, with 8 bases matching TRBD1. Trimming at V came to 0 bases and at J to 5 bases, leaving 5 bases not matched to a gene. Germline V gene data show CDR1 as MNHNS and CDR2 as SASEGT. The length of the CDR3 is 16 residues. The CDR3 loop reads CASSEAIQGGNEKLFF. In DNA, the CDR3 is TGTGCCAGCAGTGAAGCAATACAGGGGGGAAATGAAAAACTGTTTTTT.

This rearrangement joins TRBV2 to TRBJ2-7, with 8 positions matching TRBD1. The CDR3 totals 15 residues. The germline V gene has CDR1 SNHLY and CDR2 FYNNEI. The junction had 9 bases not matched to a gene; V was cut back by 3 bases and J by 5 bases. The CDR3 loop reads CASSDGTGGRHEQYF. The CDR3 DNA is TGTGCCAGCAGTGACGGAACAGGGGGAAGGCACGAGCAGTACTTC.

This chain uses TRBV5-1 with TRBJ1-1; 9 nucleotides line up with TRBD1. CDR1 SGHRS and CDR2 YFSETQ come from the germline V gene. The CDR3 runs 14 residues. Trimming cost V 0 bases and J 4 bases; bases outside gene matches: 1. The CDR3 loop reads CASSLGTGATEAFF. The CDR3 DNA reads TGCGCCAGCAGCTTGGGGACAGGGGCCACTGAAGCTTTCTTT.

This clone came up once. J is TRBJ2-7 and V is TRBV9; TRBD2 matches 9 bases. Germline CDR1 SGDLS, CDR2 YYNGEE. CDR3 size: 15 residues. The V gene end was trimmed by 4 bases and the J gene end by 1 base; junction bases not matched to a gene: 6. The CDR3 loop reads CASSPGGGASYEQYF. CDR3 sequence (DNA): TGTGCCAGCAGCCCAGGCGGGGGGGCTTCCTACGAGCAGTACTTC.

The chain recombines TRBV10-1 with TRBJ2-1; 11 nucleotides match TRBD2. Looked up from germline, CDR1 is WNHNN and CDR2 is SYGVQD (reference sequence). This CDR3 is built from 16 residues. J gave up 5 bases and V 0 bases, and 3 bases lay outside the gene matches. CDR3 region: CASSESLAGGNNEQFF. The CDR3 DNA sequence: TGCGCCAGCAGTGAGTCCTTAGCGGGGGGGAACAATGAGCAGTTCTTC.

This chain connects TRBV4-1 to TRBJ2-4, with TRBD2 matching 9 bases. The CDR3 is 17 amino acids. Germline assignment: CDR1 MGHRA and CDR2 YSYEKL. V lost 4 bases and J lost 0; bases outside the gene matches: 7. The CDR3 region has the DNA TGCGCCAGCAGCCTCTACTCTAGCGGGGTAGCCAAAAACATTCAGTACTTC. Translating it yields CASSLYSSGVAKNIQYF.

CDR3 DNA: TGTGCCAGCTCAGAGCGCCCGAACACCGGGGAGCTGTTTTTT. Protein: CASSERPNTGELFF. The chain couples TRBV18 to TRBJ2-2; D is unclear. This CDR3 contains 14 residues. V shed 5 bases and J shed 0 bases, with 7 bases lying between them. CDR1 and CDR2 (germline): KGHSH, LQKENI.

The chain recombines TRBV7-9 with TRBJ2-5; TRBD2 aligns across 9 bases. CDR1 is SEHNR and CDR2 is FQNEAQ in the germline V gene (reference sequence). CDR3 size: 16 residues. Trimming cost V 5 bases and J 5 bases; bases outside gene matches: 12. This CDR3 is CASSQGRGGAAETQYF. The CDR3 nucleotides read TGTGCCAGCAGCCAAGGCCGCGGGGGGGCGGCGGAGACCCAGTACTTC.

V gene TRBV25-1 combines with J gene TRBJ2-1; D is perhaps TRBD2 (5 bases). Germline V gene data show CDR1 as MGHDK and CDR2 as SYGVNS. CDR3 length equals 12 residues. Trimming removed 6 bases from V and 4 bases from J, with 7 bases in between. CDR3 region: CASSERYNEQFF. DNA for the CDR3: TGTGCCAGCAGCGAGCGGTACAATGAGCAGTTCTTC.

The chain carries TRBV5-1 and TRBJ2-2, with 9 bases that match TRBD1. CDR3 length equals 14 residues. The ends lost 4 bases at V and 6 bases at J; junction bases unmatched: 4. The germline CDR1 and CDR2 sequences are SGHRS and YFSETQ. The CDR3 nucleotides are TGCGCCAGCAGCCCTGGGACAGGGTCCGGGGAGCTGTTTTTT. It encodes CASSPGTGSGELFF.

V usage is TRBV7-8 and J usage is TRBJ1-2; 9 bases map to TRBD1. The CDR3 length is 15 residues. Trimming took 6 bases from V and 4 from J; bases not matched to a gene: 9. Germline V gene lookup returns CDR1 SGHVS and CDR2 FQNEAQ. CDR3 loop: CASRRGPGQGYGYTF. For the CDR3, the DNA is TGTGCCAGCAGGAGGGGCCCGGGACAGGGCTATGGCTACACCTTC.

V usage is TRBV5-1 and J usage is TRBJ1-4; D remains unclear. Germline V CDR1 and CDR2: SGHRS, YFSETQ. The CDR3 has 14 amino acids. With 5 bases removed from V and 0 bases from J, the gap between germline ends came to 8 bases. The DNA for the CDR3 is TGCGCCAGCAGATCAGGTTCAACTAATGAAAAACTGTTTTTT. This gives the protein CASRSGSTNEKLFF.